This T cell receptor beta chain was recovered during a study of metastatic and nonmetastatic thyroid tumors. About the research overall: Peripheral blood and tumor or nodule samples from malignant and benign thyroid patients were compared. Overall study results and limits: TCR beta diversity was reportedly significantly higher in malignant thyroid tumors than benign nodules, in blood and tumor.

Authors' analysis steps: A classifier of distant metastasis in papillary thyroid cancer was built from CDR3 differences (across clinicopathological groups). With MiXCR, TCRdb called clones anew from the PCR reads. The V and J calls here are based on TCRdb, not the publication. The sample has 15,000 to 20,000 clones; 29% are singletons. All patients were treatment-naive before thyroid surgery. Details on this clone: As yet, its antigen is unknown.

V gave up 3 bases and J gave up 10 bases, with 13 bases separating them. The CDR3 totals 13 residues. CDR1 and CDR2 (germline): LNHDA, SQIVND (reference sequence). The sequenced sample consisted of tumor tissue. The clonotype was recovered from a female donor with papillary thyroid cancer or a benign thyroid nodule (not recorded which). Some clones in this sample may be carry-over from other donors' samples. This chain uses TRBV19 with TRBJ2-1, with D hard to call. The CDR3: CASSMGSAREQFF. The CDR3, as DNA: TGTGCCAGTAGTATGGGCAGCGCTAGAGAGCAGTTCTTC.